The 25 T cell receptor beta chains presented below share a single source sample, sequenced in a study of blood T cell repertoires in COVID-19. Clones were read by immunoSEQ multiplex PCR, and TCRdb kept only the in-frame ones, dropping some. The profile shows about 200,000 clones, over 60% of them singletons. Sequenced input: peripheral blood. Receptors were obtained from a woman aged 70-85 years with acute or convalescent COVID-19.

V and J are TRBV30 and TRBJ1-5; unclear D gene. Deletions cut 0 bases from V and 7 bases from J, with 10 bases between. The CDR3 has 13 amino acids. Germline CDR1 is GTSNPN and CDR2 is SVGIG (reference sequence). DNA for the CDR3: TGTGCCTGGAGTGTCGGGATGGGGCAGCCCCAGCATTTT. This translates into CAWSVGMGQPQHF.

The chain recombines TRBV29-1 with TRBJ2-5, with a possible D match to TRBD2 (6 bases). This CDR3 is 13 amino acids long. Trimming took 4 bases from V and 4 from J, leaving 13 bases between them. CDR1 is SQVTM and CDR2 is ANQGSEA in the germline V gene. The CDR3: CSVGSMGGETQYF. The CDR3 DNA reads as TGCAGCGTTGGATCCATGGGGGGAGAGACCCAGTACTTC.

This sequence joins TRBV28 and TRBJ2-3; a weak D match, TRBD1 (5 bases). The CDR3 has 14 amino acids. Germline V gene data show CDR1 as MDHEN and CDR2 as SYDVKM. Between the trimmed V and J ends, which lost 5 bases and 8 bases, there was a span of 17 bases. Here the CDR3 DNA reads TGTGCCAGCAGTCCACGTGGTCGACAGCGTACGCAGTATTTT. As protein: CASSPRGRQRTQYF.

About this clone itself: An end of the junction does not agree with germline; a read error may underlie this. Other DNA sequences within the sample encode an identical CDR3. The J gene is TRBJ2-7, the V gene TRBV9, with a weak D call TRBD1 (6 bases). Looked up from germline, CDR1 is SGDLS and CDR2 is YYNGEE. This CDR3 comprises 16 residues. The CDR3 here is CASSVGAPTGPYEQYF. CDR3 nucleotide sequence: TGTGCCAGCAGCGTAGGGGCCCCAACAGGGCCCTACGAACAGTACTTC.

The V gene is TRBV10-1, the J gene TRBJ2-7, with 7 bases matching TRBD2. Losses at the gene ends were 6 bases for V and 0 bases for J; bases not matched to a gene: 8. CDR1 WNHNN and CDR2 SYGVQD come from the germline V gene (reference sequence). The CDR3 consists of 15 residues. The CDR3 region is CASSPSGTGSYEQYF. For the CDR3, the DNA is TGCGCCAGCAGCCCGAGCGGGACTGGCTCCTACGAGCAGTACTTC.

The CDR3 DNA is TGTGCCAGCAGCCTTGGACAGGGGACGTTCTACGAGCAGTACTTC. Translation: CASSLGQGTFYEQYF. The genes are TRBV13 and TRBJ2-7, with 9 bases that match TRBD1. CDR1 and CDR2 from the germline V gene are PRHDT and FYEKMQ (reference sequence). After removal of 5 bases from V and 3 bases from J, the junction contained 8 bases not matched to a gene. CDR3 size: 15 residues.

The CDR3 nucleotides read TGTGCCAGTAAGGGACACGGATATAACACCGGGGAGCTGTTTTTT. Translating it yields CASKGHGYNTGELFF. The chain links TRBV19 to TRBJ2-2; tentative D call: TRBD1 (6 bases). This CDR3 has 15 amino acids. Germline V lookup: CDR1 LNHDA, CDR2 SQIVND (reference sequence). V lost 7 bases and J lost 2, with 14 bases in between.

The sample holds one count of this clone. The DNA for the CDR3 is TGTGCCAGCAGGCCCCCAGGCTCTCGGGGAAACACCATATATTTT. Amino acids: CASRPPGSRGNTIYF. The chain couples TRBV2 to TRBJ1-3; D gene uncertain. Germline V CDR1 and CDR2: SNHLY, FYNNEI. The CDR3 extends over 15 amino acids. V gave up 6 bases and J gave up 4 bases, with 16 bases separating them.

V usage is TRBV5-4 and J usage is TRBJ1-2, with D unclear. Germline loops: CDR1 SGHNT, CDR2 YYREEE (reference sequence). Trimming removed 0 bases at V and 6 bases at J, with 9 bases between. The CDR3 contains 13 residues. In nucleotides, the CDR3 is TGTGCCAGCAGCTTGGACCAAGCGGATGGCTACACCTTC. Protein: CASSLDQADGYTF.

In regard to this clone: Within the sample, other DNA sequences also encode this same CDR3. V is TRBV5-1 and J is TRBJ2-7, with TRBD1 as a possible D gene (6 bases). Deletions cut 1 base from V and 0 bases from J, with 11 bases between. Germline V lookup: CDR1 SGHRS, CDR2 YFSETQ. CDR3 size: 15 residues. CDR3 coding DNA: TGCGCCAGCAGCTTGATCGCAGGGGCCTCCTACGAGCAGTACTTC. Protein product: CASSLIAGASYEQYF.

The J gene is TRBJ1-2, the V gene TRBV10-3; TRBD1 matches 11 bases. This CDR3 comprises 15 residues. CDR1 is ENHRY and CDR2 is SYGVKD in the germline V gene. With V trimmed by 5 bases and J by 3 bases, 5 bases remained unmatched. The CDR3 region is CAISSGQGGDYGYTF. CDR3 in DNA: TGTGCCATCAGTTCGGGACAGGGGGGTGACTATGGCTACACCTTC.

This chain connects TRBV7-9 to TRBJ1-1; 10 positions match TRBD1. CDR1 SEHNR and CDR2 FQNEAQ come from the germline V gene (reference sequence). CDR3 length equals 14 residues. Trimming at V came to 5 bases and at J to 4 bases, leaving 4 bases not matched to a gene. CDR3 bases: TGTGCCAGCAGCCTTTGGACAGGGGGCACTGAAGCTTTCTTT. The encoded protein is CASSLWTGGTEAFF. Combining the CDR3 with reference TRBV7-9 and TRBJ1-1 gives the whole variable domain DTGVSQNPRHKITKRGQNVTFRCDPISEHNRLYWYRQTLGQGPEFLTYFQNEAQLEKSRLLSDRFSAERPKGSFSTLEIQRTEQGDSAMYLCASSLWTGGTEAFFGQGTRLTVV.

The chain links TRBV11-2 to TRBJ1-6, with D tentatively TRBD1 (6 bases). CDR1 is SGHAT, CDR2 FQNNGV, per germline. The CDR3 runs to 15 residues. V shed 1 base and J shed 3 bases, with 7 bases lying between them. Here the CDR3 DNA reads TGTGCCAGCAGCTTAGTAGGGGGCTATAATTCACCCCTCCACTTT. This encodes CASSLVGGYNSPLHF.

This clone has a handful of counts. The genes are TRBV7-2 and TRBJ1-5; the D gene is possibly TRBD1 (5 bases). Germline V gene sequence: CDR1 SGHTA, CDR2 FQGNSA. The CDR3 contains 16 residues. Trimming removed 2 bases at V and 2 bases at J, with 13 bases between. Here the CDR3 reads CASSLREGNGNQPQHF. CDR3 in DNA: TGTGCCAGCAGCTTAAGGGAGGGGAATGGCAATCAGCCCCAGCATTTT.

This chain uses TRBV6-5 with TRBJ2-5, with D possibly TRBD1 on 6 matching bases. V dropped 6 bases and J dropped 5 bases, with 19 bases sitting between them. In germline, CDR1 is MNHEY, CDR2 SVGAGI. This CDR3 region has 15 residues. CDR3 in amino acids: CASSPATQGWETQYF. The CDR3 DNA is TGTGCCAGCAGCCCCGCGACCCAGGGGTGGGAGACCCAGTACTTC.

J is TRBJ1-2 and V is TRBV28, with D perhaps matching TRBD1 (6 bases). With 9 bases removed from V and 4 bases from J, the gap between germline ends came to 27 bases. The CDR3 has 17 amino acids. The V gene's germline CDR1 is MDHEN and CDR2 SYDVKM. CDR3 residues: CASHHPAGGPVGYGYTF. As DNA, the CDR3 is TGTGCCAGTCATCACCCTGCGGGGGGGCCGGTGGGCTATGGCTACACCTTC.

This chain connects TRBV7-2 to TRBJ2-2; TRBD1 might be the D (5 bases). Germline CDR1 SGHTA, CDR2 FQGNSA. The CDR3 sequence is 15 residues long. V lost 7 bases and J lost 1, with 13 bases in between. The CDR3: CASILSRVNTGELFF. The CDR3 coding sequence is TGTGCCAGCATCCTTAGCAGGGTGAACACCGGGGAGCTGTTTTTT.

The chain employs TRBV7-9 and TRBJ1-2, with a weak D call TRBD1 (6 bases). V was clipped by 5 bases and J by 5 bases, with 12 bases between them. Germline loops: CDR1 SEHNR, CDR2 FQNEAQ (reference sequence). The length of the CDR3 is 13 residues. The CDR3 sequence is CASSPSGQYGYTF. The CDR3 DNA follows: TGTGCCAGCAGCCCGTCCGGACAGTATGGCTACACCTTC.

The chain joins TRBV2 to TRBJ2-5; 8 bases match TRBD1. This CDR3 is built from 13 residues. J gave up 5 bases and V 4 bases, and 3 bases lay outside the gene matches. Per the germline V gene, CDR1 is SNHLY and CDR2 is FYNNEI. The CDR3 region has the DNA TGTGCCAGCAGTGGGACAGGGACGGAGACCCAGTACTTC. It encodes CASSGTGTETQYF.

The chain has TRBV11-3 and TRBJ2-1; D remains unclear. The CDR3 has 13 residues. The germline CDR1 and CDR2 sequences are SGHNT and YENEEA. Between the trimmed V and J ends, which lost 2 bases and 4 bases, there was a span of 6 bases. CDR3 loop: CASSLSSYNEQFF. CDR3 DNA: TGTGCCAGCAGCTTATCTAGTTACAATGAGCAGTTCTTC.

V and J are TRBV3-1 (or the pseudogene TRBV3-2) and TRBJ2-3; 8 nucleotides match TRBD1. The CDR3 runs 15 residues. V lost 0 bases, J lost 8 bases, and 7 bases stayed unmatched. The germline V gene has CDR1 LGHDT and CDR2 YNNKEL (reference sequence). The CDR3 DNA follows: TGTGCCAGCAGCCAAGATGCGGCAGGGGGCTCTACGCAGTATTTT. It specifies CASSQDAAGGSTQYF.

This chain links TRBV27 with TRBJ2-7; 10 nucleotides agree with TRBD1. Germline lookup yields CDR1 MNHEY and CDR2 SMNVEV (reference sequence). V gave up 6 bases and J gave up 4 bases; unmatched junction bases: 9. The CDR3 covers 15 residues. The CDR3 here is CASSRGDRGLYEQYF. The CDR3 DNA reads as TGTGCCAGCAGCCGAGGGGACAGGGGTTTATACGAGCAGTACTTC.

The CDR3 sequence: CASSLSSGKAGELFF. The CDR3 DNA reads TGTGCCAGCAGCTTGTCCAGCGGGAAGGCCGGGGAGCTGTTTTTT. The rearrangement joins TRBV5-4 to TRBJ2-2, with TRBD2 matching 7 bases. The V gene's germline CDR1 is SGHNT and CDR2 YYREEE (reference sequence). This CDR3 contains 15 residues. After removal of 1 base from V and 6 bases from J, the junction contained 6 bases not matched to a gene.

This clone has only a few counts. The chain has TRBV5-4 and TRBJ2-1; possibly TRBD1 for D (6 bases). The CDR3 extends over 16 amino acids. The germline V and J ends were trimmed by 0 bases and 0 bases, with 10 bases remaining between them. CDR1 is SGHNT, CDR2 YYREEE, per germline (reference sequence). CDR3 coding DNA: TGTGCCAGCAGCTTGGGAGGACAGAGCTCCTACAATGAGCAGTTCTTC. Amino acid sequence: CASSLGGQSSYNEQFF.

The chain joins TRBV23-1 to TRBJ1-5, with 7 bases aligning to TRBD1. TRBV23-1 is an ORF for which the function is uncertain. The V and J ends lost 3 bases and 4 bases, in that order; junction bases with no gene match: 15. The CDR3 loop spans 18 amino acids. The CDR3 is CASSQSGSTGLFNQPQHF. The CDR3 nucleotides read TGCGCCAGCAGTCAGTCTGGGTCGACAGGGCTCTTTAATCAGCCCCAGCATTTT.